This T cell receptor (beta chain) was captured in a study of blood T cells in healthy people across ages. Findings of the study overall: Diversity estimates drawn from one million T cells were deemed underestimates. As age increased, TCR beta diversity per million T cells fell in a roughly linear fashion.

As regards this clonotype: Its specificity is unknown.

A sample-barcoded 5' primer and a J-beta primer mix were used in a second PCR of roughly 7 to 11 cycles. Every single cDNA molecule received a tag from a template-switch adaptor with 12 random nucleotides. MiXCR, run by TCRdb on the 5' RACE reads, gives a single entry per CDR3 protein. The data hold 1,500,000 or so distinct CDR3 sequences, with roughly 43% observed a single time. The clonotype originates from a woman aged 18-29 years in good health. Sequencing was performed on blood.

For the CDR3, the DNA is TGCAGCGCCCTATTAGCGAAAGGGACCCAGTACTTC. Translation gives CSALLAKGTQYF. J is TRBJ2-4 and V is TRBV29-1; D perhaps matches TRBD2 (5 bases). The J call is doubtful: the DNA matches TRBJ2-5 better. The CDR3 consists of 12 residues. Germline assignment: CDR1 SQVTM and CDR2 ANQGSEA.